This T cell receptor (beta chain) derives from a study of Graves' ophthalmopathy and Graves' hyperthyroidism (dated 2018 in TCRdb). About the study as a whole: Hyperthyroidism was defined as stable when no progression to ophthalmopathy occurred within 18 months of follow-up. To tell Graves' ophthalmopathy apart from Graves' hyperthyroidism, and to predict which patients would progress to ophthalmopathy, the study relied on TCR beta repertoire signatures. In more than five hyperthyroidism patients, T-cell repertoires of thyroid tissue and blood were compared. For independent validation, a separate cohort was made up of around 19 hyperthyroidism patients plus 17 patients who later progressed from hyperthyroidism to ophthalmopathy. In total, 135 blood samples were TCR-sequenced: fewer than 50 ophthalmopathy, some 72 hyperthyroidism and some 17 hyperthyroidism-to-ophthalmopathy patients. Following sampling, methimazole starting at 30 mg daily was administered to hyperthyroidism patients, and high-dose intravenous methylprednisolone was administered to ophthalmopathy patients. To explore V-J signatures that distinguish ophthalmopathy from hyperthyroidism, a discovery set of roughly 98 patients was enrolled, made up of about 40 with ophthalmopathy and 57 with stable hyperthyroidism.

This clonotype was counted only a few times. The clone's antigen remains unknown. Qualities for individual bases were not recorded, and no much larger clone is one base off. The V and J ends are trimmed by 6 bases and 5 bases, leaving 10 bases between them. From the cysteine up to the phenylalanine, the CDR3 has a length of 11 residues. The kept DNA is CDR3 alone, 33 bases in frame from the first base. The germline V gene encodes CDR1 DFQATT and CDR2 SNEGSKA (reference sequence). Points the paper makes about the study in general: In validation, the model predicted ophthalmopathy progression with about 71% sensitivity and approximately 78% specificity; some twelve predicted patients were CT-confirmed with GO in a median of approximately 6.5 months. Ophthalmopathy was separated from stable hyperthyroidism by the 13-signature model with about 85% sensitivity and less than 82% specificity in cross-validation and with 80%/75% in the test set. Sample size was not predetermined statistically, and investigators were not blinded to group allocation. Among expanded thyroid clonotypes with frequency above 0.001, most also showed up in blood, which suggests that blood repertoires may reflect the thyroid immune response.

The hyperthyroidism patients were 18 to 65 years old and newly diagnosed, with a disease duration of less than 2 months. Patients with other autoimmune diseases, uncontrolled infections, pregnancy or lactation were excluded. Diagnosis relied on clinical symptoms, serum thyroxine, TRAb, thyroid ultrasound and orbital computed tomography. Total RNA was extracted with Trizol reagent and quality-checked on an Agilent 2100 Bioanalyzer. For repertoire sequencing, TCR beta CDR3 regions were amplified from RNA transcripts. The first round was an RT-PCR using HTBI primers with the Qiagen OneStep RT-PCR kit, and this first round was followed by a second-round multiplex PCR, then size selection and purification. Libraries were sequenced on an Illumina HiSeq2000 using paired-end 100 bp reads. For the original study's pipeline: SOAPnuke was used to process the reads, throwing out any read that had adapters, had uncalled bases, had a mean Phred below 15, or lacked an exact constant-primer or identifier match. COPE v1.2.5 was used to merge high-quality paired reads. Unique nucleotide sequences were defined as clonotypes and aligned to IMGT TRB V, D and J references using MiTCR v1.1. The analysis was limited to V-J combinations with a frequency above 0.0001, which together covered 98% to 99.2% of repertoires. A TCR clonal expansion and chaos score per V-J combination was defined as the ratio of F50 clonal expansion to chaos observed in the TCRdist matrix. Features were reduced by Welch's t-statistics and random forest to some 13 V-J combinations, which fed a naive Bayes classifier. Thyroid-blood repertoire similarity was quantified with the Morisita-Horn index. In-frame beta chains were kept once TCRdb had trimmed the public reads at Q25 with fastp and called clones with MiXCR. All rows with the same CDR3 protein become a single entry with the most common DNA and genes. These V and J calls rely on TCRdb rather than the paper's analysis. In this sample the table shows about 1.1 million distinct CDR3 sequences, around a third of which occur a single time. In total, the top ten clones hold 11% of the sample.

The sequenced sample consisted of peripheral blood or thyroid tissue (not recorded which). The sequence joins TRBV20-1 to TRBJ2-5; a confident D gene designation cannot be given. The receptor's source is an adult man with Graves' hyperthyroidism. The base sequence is TGCAGTGCGGCCCCCGTGGAGACCCAGTACTTC. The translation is CSAAPVETQYF.